Below, 17 T cell receptor beta chains from the same sample are listed, as sequenced in a study of blood T cell repertoires in COVID-19. Profiling relied on immunoSEQ multiplex PCR, and the TCRdb table lists in-frame clones only, not all of them. This sample has 290,000 or so clones; about nine tenths occur once, and the top ten carry about 2.6%. Source material: PBMCs or T cells enriched from blood (not recorded which). The origin of the receptors is a woman aged 18-30 years who had recovered from COVID-19.

The V and J genes are TRBV4-2 and TRBJ2-1, with TRBD2 matching 9 bases. The CDR3 length is 14 residues. V trimming: 4 bases; J trimming: 4 bases; junction bases outside the gene matches: 2. The germline V gene has CDR1 LGHNA and CDR2 YNFKEQ. The CDR3 loop is CASSPTSGYNEQFF. Written as DNA, the CDR3 is TGTGCCAGCAGCCCTACTAGCGGGTACAATGAGCAGTTCTTC.

The V call is TRBV15, the J call TRBJ1-2, with a weak D call TRBD1 (6 bases). Germline lookup yields CDR1 LNHNV and CDR2 YYDKDF (reference sequence). The CDR3 is 18 amino acids. The V end was cut by 0 bases, the J end by 0 bases, with 17 bases between. The CDR3 here is CATSRDPQGFGTNYGYTF. CDR3 sequence (DNA): TGTGCCACCAGCAGAGATCCCCAGGGGTTCGGTACTAACTATGGCTACACCTTC. The full variable domain, completed using reference TRBV15 and TRBJ1-2, is DAMVIQNPRYQVTQFGKPVTLSCSQTLNHNVMYWYQQKSSQAPKLLFHYYDKDFNNEADTPDNFQSRRPNTSFCFLDIRSPGLGDTAMYLCATSRDPQGFGTNYGYTFGSGTRLTVV.

This rearrangement joins TRBV7-2 to TRBJ1-2; 9 nucleotides line up with TRBD1. Germline CDR1 SGHTA, CDR2 FQGNSA. This CDR3 has 14 amino acids. Unmatched junction bases numbered 4, after V lost 5 bases and J lost 3 bases. The DNA of the CDR3 is TGTGCCAGCAGCCTGACAGGGGGAGACTATGGCTACACCTTC. This codes for CASSLTGGDYGYTF.

The CDR3 DNA follows: TGTGCCAGCAGCCCGATCGGCTCGGGGGGCGCTGATCAGCCCCAGCATTTT. This translates into CASSPIGSGGADQPQHF. The chain combines TRBV27 with TRBJ1-5, with TRBD1 as a possible D gene (6 bases). This CDR3 contains 17 residues. Germline V CDR1 and CDR2: MNHEY, SMNVEV (reference sequence). Trimming stripped 6 bases from V and 5 bases from J, with 23 bases between.

The chain couples TRBV5-1 to TRBJ2-3; TRBD2 agrees at 7 bases. Trimming took 3 bases from V and 3 from J; bases not matched to a gene: 13. The CDR3 totals 17 residues. Germline CDR1 is SGHRS and CDR2 is YFSETQ. This CDR3 reads CASSSPASGAPTDTQYF. The CDR3 nucleotides are TGCGCCAGCAGCTCCCCCGCTAGCGGTGCCCCAACAGATACGCAGTATTTT.

J is TRBJ2-1 and V is TRBV6-5; 10 bases align to TRBD2. The CDR3 is 14 residues long. The germline gives CDR1 MNHEY, CDR2 SVGAGI. V lost 5 bases, J lost 4 bases, and 2 bases stayed unmatched. This chain's CDR3 is CASSSGGAYNEQFF. DNA of the CDR3: TGTGCCAGCAGTAGCGGGGGGGCGTACAATGAGCAGTTCTTC.

This clone was seen once. CDR3: CASSAPGGMNTEAFF. The CDR3 nucleotides are TGTGCCAGCAGCGCCCCAGGGGGCATGAACACTGAAGCTTTCTTT. V gene TRBV9 combines with J gene TRBJ1-1; 8 bases map to TRBD1. Germline CDR1 is SGDLS and CDR2 is YYNGEE. The CDR3 contains 15 residues. The junction had 4 bases not matched to a gene; V was cut back by 3 bases and J by 0 bases.

The chain uses TRBV6-2 or TRBV6-3 and TRBJ1-2, with D possibly matching TRBD1 (6 bases). This CDR3 has 18 residues. Germline CDR1 reads MNHEY; CDR2 reads SVGEGT. The V end lost 4 bases, the J end lost 1 base, and 22 bases lay between the germline ends. The CDR3 loop reads CASSSFRTDLKGNYGYTF. In nucleotides, the CDR3 is TGTGCCAGCAGTTCCTTTCGGACAGACCTTAAGGGTAACTATGGCTACACCTTC.

Only one count was recorded for this clone. The chain is built from TRBV6-5 and TRBJ2-5; TRBD2 agrees at 7 bases. Germline CDR1 MNHEY, CDR2 SVGAGI. J gave up 5 bases and V 7 bases, and 13 bases lay outside the gene matches. This CDR3 is 15 amino acids long. CDR3 loop: CASTRPWGGEETQYF. The CDR3 DNA reads TGTGCCAGCACGAGACCGTGGGGAGGGGAGGAGACCCAGTACTTC.

The chain employs TRBV18 and TRBJ1-1; possible D gene TRBD1, 5 bases. The CDR3 spans 17 residues. The V and J ends lost 3 bases and 6 bases respectively, with 23 bases between them. Germline-derived CDR1 and CDR2 are KGHSH and LQKENI. As DNA, the CDR3 is TGTGCCAGCTCACCGTCAGGGTGGGGTACCCTTGTCGCTGAAGCTTTCTTT. Encoded protein: CASSPSGWGTLVAEAFF. Together with reference TRBV18 and TRBJ1-1, the CDR3 gives the full variable domain: NAGVMQNPRHLVRRRGQEARLRCSPMKGHSHVYWYRQLPEEGLKFMVYLQKENIIDESGMPKERFSAEFPKEGPSILRIQQVVRGDSAAYFCASSPSGWGTLVAEAFFGQGTRLTVV.

The rearrangement joins TRBV11-2 to TRBJ2-1, with D possibly matching TRBD2 (5 bases). The length of the CDR3 is 17 residues. V gave up 4 bases and J gave up 0 bases, with 16 bases separating them. Germline lookup yields CDR1 SGHAT and CDR2 FQNNGV. In nucleotides, the CDR3 is TGTGCCAGCAGCTCCCTAGACAAAGGAGGCTCCTACAATGAGCAGTTCTTC. It encodes CASSSLDKGGSYNEQFF.

This clone was recorded once. The chain joins TRBV14 to TRBJ1-1, with 9 bases lining up with TRBD1. V lost 1 base and J lost 1; bases outside the gene matches: 13. This CDR3 is 19 amino acids long. Germline CDR1 is SGHDN and CDR2 is FVKESK. CDR3 residues: CASSQVDSGTGRRNTEAFF. Written as DNA, the CDR3 is TGTGCCAGCAGCCAAGTTGATTCGGGGACAGGGAGAAGGAACACTGAAGCTTTCTTT. The full variable domain, its missing parts supplied by reference TRBV14 and TRBJ1-1, is EAGVTQFPSHSVIEKGQTVTLRCDPISGHDNLYWYRRVMGKEIKFLLHFVKESKQDESGMPNNRFLAERTGGTYSTLKVQPAELEDSGVYFCASSQVDSGTGRRNTEAFFGQGTRLTVV.

The chain combines TRBV30 with TRBJ2-2; no reliable D call. Between the trimmed V and J ends, which lost 0 bases and 9 bases, there was a span of 17 bases. The CDR3 totals 15 residues. The germline CDR1 and CDR2 sequences are GTSNPN and SVGIG (reference sequence). The CDR3 DNA reads as TGTGCCTGGAGTGTAGATTTAGTCGTCCATCGGGAGCTGTTTTTT. As protein: CAWSVDLVVHRELFF.

The J gene is TRBJ2-5, the V gene TRBV30, with TRBD1 as a possible D gene (6 bases). The CDR3 runs 14 residues. Germline loops: CDR1 GTSNPN, CDR2 SVGIG (reference sequence). Trimming removed 0 bases at V and 5 bases at J, with 13 bases between. Here the CDR3 DNA reads TGTGCCTGGAGTGTACCAGGGGATGGGGAGACCCAGTACTTC. This sequence encodes CAWSVPGDGETQYF.

The rearrangement links TRBV3-1 (or the pseudogene TRBV3-2) to TRBJ2-3; 7 nucleotides line up with TRBD2. This CDR3 is built from 17 residues. Germline V gene data show CDR1 as LGHDT and CDR2 as YNNKEL (reference sequence). Losses at the gene ends were 1 base for V and 5 bases for J; bases not matched to a gene: 12. CDR3 in DNA: TGTGCCAGCAGCCAAGCCCCGGGCCTAGCGGACGTAGATACGCAGTATTTT. Translating gives CASSQAPGLADVDTQYF.

V gene TRBV28 combines with J gene TRBJ2-5; TRBD1 agrees at 11 bases. In germline, CDR1 is MDHEN, CDR2 SYDVKM. This CDR3 has 14 amino acids. With V trimmed by 5 bases and J by 7 bases, 6 bases remained unmatched. The CDR3 DNA follows: TGTGCCAGCAGTCCCCCCGGGACAGGGGGGACCCAGTACTTC. Residues: CASSPPGTGGTQYF.

The chain couples TRBV9 to TRBJ2-2, with 7 bases fitting TRBD2. There are 17 residues in the CDR3. V was pared by 2 bases and J by 2 bases, with 9 bases of the junction left unmatched. Germline CDR1 and CDR2: SGDLS and YYNGEE. CDR3 in DNA: TGTGCCAGCAGCGTCCCACGGGGGGACTACAACACCGGGGAGCTGTTTTTT. This encodes CASSVPRGDYNTGELFF.